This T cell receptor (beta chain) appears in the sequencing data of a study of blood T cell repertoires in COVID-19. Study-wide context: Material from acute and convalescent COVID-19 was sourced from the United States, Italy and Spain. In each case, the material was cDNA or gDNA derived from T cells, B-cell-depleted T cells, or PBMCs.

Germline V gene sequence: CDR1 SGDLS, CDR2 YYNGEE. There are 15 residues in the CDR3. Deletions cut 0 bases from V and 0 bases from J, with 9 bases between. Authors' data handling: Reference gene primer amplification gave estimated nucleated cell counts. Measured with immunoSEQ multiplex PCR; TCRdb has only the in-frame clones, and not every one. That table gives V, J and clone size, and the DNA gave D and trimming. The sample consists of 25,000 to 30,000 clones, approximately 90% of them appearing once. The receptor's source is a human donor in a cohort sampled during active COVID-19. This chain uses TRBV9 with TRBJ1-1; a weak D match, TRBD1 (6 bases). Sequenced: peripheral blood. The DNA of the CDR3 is TGTGCCAGCAGCGTAGGATCAGGGGTGAACACTGAAGCTTTCTTT. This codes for CASSVGSGVNTEAFF.